The next 16 T cell receptor beta chains were all read from a single sample in a study of T cells in Graves' hyperthyroidism and ophthalmopathy. TCR beta CDR3 regions were amplified from RNA. A first-round RT-PCR of the TCR CDR3 used the HTBI primer set. TCRdb re-analysed the multiplex PCR reads in MiXCR, keeping a single row per CDR3 protein. The sample records about 480,000 distinct CDR3 sequences, over 13% being singletons. What was sequenced was blood. Every receptor here comes from a woman aged 18-29 years with Graves' hyperthyroidism.

The rearrangement joins TRBV6-1 to TRBJ1-1; D is unresolved. The CDR3 runs 15 residues. V was pared by 5 bases and J by 0 bases, with 13 bases between. From germline, CDR1 is MNHNS and CDR2 SASEGT. The CDR3 DNA is TGTGCCAGCAGTTGCAGGCGCTTCATGAACACTGAAGCTTTCTTT. The encoded protein is CASSCRRFMNTEAFF.

This clonotype was seen only a few times. V is TRBV25-1 and J is TRBJ1-5; D not resolved. V lost 6 bases, J lost 1 base, and 10 bases lay in between. The CDR3 contains 14 residues. Germline CDR1 is MGHDK and CDR2 is SYGVNS. CDR3 coding DNA: TGTGCCAGCAGCCCAGTCGGAAGCAATCAGCCCCAGCATTTT. As protein: CASSPVGSNQPQHF.

This chain joins TRBV30 and TRBJ2-7; TRBD1 matches at 11 bases. J gave up 4 bases and V 4 bases, and 6 bases lay outside the gene matches. The V gene's germline CDR1 is GTSNPN and CDR2 SVGIG (reference sequence). The CDR3 spans 14 residues. For the CDR3, the DNA is TGTGCCTGGACCAGGGACAGGGGGGGGTACGAGCAGTACTTC. Translated, it gives CAWTRDRGGYEQYF.

The sample holds many counts of this clonotype. The chain uses TRBV6-1 and TRBJ1-1, with D tentatively TRBD1 (6 bases). Germline CDR1 and CDR2: MNHNS and SASEGT. CDR3 length: 12 residues. Between the trimmed V and J ends, which lost 5 bases and 6 bases, there was a span of 10 bases. In nucleotides, the CDR3 is TGTGCCAGCAGTCACAGGGTGTCTGAAGCTTTCTTT. It codes for CASSHRVSEAFF.

This clonotype came up many times. The chain is built from TRBV11-1 and TRBJ2-1, with 9 bases fitting TRBD2. This CDR3 has 13 amino acids. The trim removed 1 base at V and 8 bases at J, leaving 0 bases unmatched. Germline assignment: CDR1 SGHAT and CDR2 FQDESV (reference sequence). The CDR3 DNA follows: TGTGCCAGCAGCTTAGGACTAGCGGATGAGCAGTTCTTC. This encodes CASSLGLADEQFF.

Of note for this clonotype: At one of its ends the junction is not consistent with the germline gene, which may arise from a read error. The V gene is TRBV7-2, the J gene TRBJ2-7; 9 nucleotides align to TRBD2. Germline V gene data show CDR1 as SGHTA and CDR2 as FQGNSA. CDR3 size: 16 residues. The CDR3: CASSLVSAGGSYEQYF. The CDR3 coding sequence is TGCGCCAGCAGCTTAGTTTCCGCGGGAGGGTCCTACGAGCAGTACTTC.

The genes are TRBV9 and TRBJ2-5, with TRBD2 matching 10 bases. The CDR3 extends over 14 amino acids. V gave up 4 bases and J gave up 5 bases; unmatched junction bases: 5. Germline loops: CDR1 SGDLS, CDR2 YYNGEE. In nucleotides, the CDR3 is TGTGCCAGCAGCCGACTAGCGGGTCGGGAGACCCAGTACTTC. Its translation: CASSRLAGRETQYF.

This clonotype came up many times. This rearrangement joins TRBV12-3 or TRBV12-4 to TRBJ2-2; TRBD2 matches 16 bases. The CDR3 contains 16 residues. After removal of 11 bases from V and 5 bases from J, the junction contained 8 bases not matched to a gene. CDR3 bases: TGTGCCGGGGGACTAGCGGGAGGGCTGAAAACCGGGGAGCTGTTTTTT. It specifies CAGGLAGGLKTGELFF.

This clonotype has more than one count but fewer than ten. The chain has TRBV29-1 and TRBJ1-1; a weak D match, TRBD1 (6 bases). Trimming left V 5 bases short and J 7 bases short, with 11 bases between. CDR3 size: 11 residues. Germline-derived CDR1 and CDR2 are SQVTM and ANQGSEA. The CDR3 here is CSVLQGIEAFF. The DNA for the CDR3 is TGCAGCGTTTTACAGGGAATTGAAGCTTTCTTT.

This chain links TRBV19 with TRBJ2-1; TRBD1 agrees at 7 bases. Germline V lookup: CDR1 LNHDA, CDR2 SQIVND (reference sequence). CDR3 length: 13 residues. V lost 6 bases to trimming and J lost 9 bases; unmatched junction nucleotides: 8. CDR3 in amino acids: CASSEVGGPEQFF. DNA for the CDR3: TGTGCCAGTAGCGAGGTAGGGGGCCCTGAGCAGTTCTTC.

This clonotype was seen repeatedly, ten times or more. The gene calls are TRBV5-1 and TRBJ1-1; 9 bases agree with TRBD1. Germline values: CDR1 SGHRS, CDR2 YFSETQ. V gave up 2 bases and J gave up 4 bases; unmatched junction bases: 12. CDR3 size: 17 residues. The CDR3 region is CASSLQGAGSFGTEAFF. The CDR3 bases are TGCGCCAGCAGCTTACAGGGGGCTGGATCTTTTGGCACTGAAGCTTTCTTT.

This clonotype was seen repeatedly, ten times or more. CDR3 bases: TGTGCCACCAGTGAGCGAGCGGGAGGGCCTGATGACACGCAGTATTTT. It is translated as CATSERAGGPDDTQYF. The chain links TRBV24-1 to TRBJ2-3, with 10 nucleotides matching TRBD2. The J segment lost 9 bases and the V segment lost 4 bases, leaving 12 bases of the junction unmatched. The CDR3 has 16 residues. Per the germline V gene, CDR1 is KGHDR and CDR2 is SFDVKD.

This clonotype was recorded at least ten times. This rearrangement joins TRBV19 to TRBJ2-1; 9 nucleotides align to TRBD2. The CDR3 consists of 15 residues. J was trimmed by 4 bases and V by 1 base; bases with no gene match: 2. The germline gives CDR1 LNHDA, CDR2 SQIVND (reference sequence). CDR3 protein: CASSIASGAYNEQFF. The CDR3 DNA follows: TGTGCCAGTAGTATAGCTAGCGGGGCTTACAATGAGCAGTTCTTC.

This clonotype was observed many times. An end of the junction does not agree with germline; a read error may underlie this. The J gene is TRBJ2-7, the V gene TRBV30, with 9 positions matching TRBD1. The CDR3 contains 14 residues. In germline, CDR1 is GTSNPN, CDR2 SVGIG (reference sequence). The DNA for the CDR3 is TGTGCCTGGAGTCCGGGACAGGGTTCCTCCGAGCAGTACTTC. This encodes CAWSPGQGSSEQYF.

The CDR3 reads CASSQDSNSPLHF. The CDR3, as DNA: TGTGCCAGCAGCCAGGACAGTAATTCACCCCTCCACTTT. The chain links TRBV5-4 to TRBJ1-6; D perhaps matches TRBD1 (6 bases). V lost 4 bases and J 6 bases, leaving 8 bases between the germline ends. This CDR3 is 13 amino acids long. CDR1 is SGHNT, CDR2 YYREEE, per germline (reference sequence).

This clonotype was counted at least ten times. The V call is TRBV11-2, the J call TRBJ2-3; possible D gene TRBD2, 7 bases. V lost 6 bases and J 5 bases, leaving 12 bases between the germline ends. Germline values: CDR1 SGHAT, CDR2 FQNNGV. This CDR3 region has 13 residues. The CDR3 DNA follows: TGTGCCAGCAGGGGCGGGGGCATAGATACGCAGTATTTT. Translation: CASRGGGIDTQYF.